This T cell receptor beta chain was obtained from a study of regulatory T cells in long-lasting Graves disease. General study results and limits: Patients with persistent Graves' had lower TCR diversity than newly diagnosed patients. Accuracy might have suffered from few samples.

Time point of the sample: newly diagnosed GD, antithyroid drugs for less than 3 months. PBMCs provided the RNA from which the TCR library was made. CDR1 and CDR2 (germline): ENHRY, SYGVKD. The CDR3 totals 16 residues. V lost 2 bases, J lost 1 base, and 13 bases lay in between. The table lists this clonotype with a few counts. Its antigen is currently unknown. Researchers made TCR beta libraries by using iRepertoire HTBI primers and running Arm-PCR on CDR3 regions. A single record per CDR3 protein comes from TCRdb applying MiXCR to the multiplex PCR reads. The table includes about 430,000 distinct CDR3 sequences, over 12% detected once. These data were also reused for a study on T cells in Graves' hyperthyroidism and ophthalmopathy. That paper notes: Uncontrolled infection, other autoimmune disease, pregnancy or lactation excluded patients. HTBI primers were employed in a first-round RT-PCR of the TCR CDR3.

The sequence came from a woman aged 40-49 years with Graves disease. This specimen consisted of peripheral blood mononuclear cells (PBMCs), obtained at new diagnosis, from a patient treated with antithyroid drugs. This chain joins TRBV10-3 and TRBJ2-3, with D possibly TRBD1 on 6 matching bases. CDR3 in DNA: TGTGCCATCAGTGAGGTTACAGGGAAAGGCACAGATACGCAGTATTTT. As protein: CAISEVTGKGTDTQYF.